The sequence of this T cell receptor beta chain was determined in a study of blood T cell repertoires in COVID-19. The CDR3 is made up of 13 amino acids. The germline V gene encodes CDR1 GTSNPN and CDR2 SVGIG (reference sequence). V shed 4 bases, J shed 4 bases, and the junction held 5 bases outside the gene matches. Here immunoSEQ multiplex PCR was the method, and the copy in TCRdb shows in-frame clones only, minus some. The sample holds 250,000 or so clones, approximately 86% seen once. The V gene is TRBV30, the J gene TRBJ1-1; 8 bases agree with TRBD1. This clonotype originated in a woman in her twenties or thirties with acute COVID-19. The sample comprised PBMCs or T cells enriched from blood (not recorded which). The CDR3 DNA reads as TGTGCCTGGACCCAGGGGGCGATCACTGAAGCTTTCTTT. Residues: CAWTQGAITEAFF.